This T cell receptor beta chain was obtained from a study of shared clonotypes between healthy human individuals. From CD4+ cells came CD45RA+ naive and CD45RA-negative memory subsets. The CDR3 length is 16 residues. Unmatched junction bases numbered 9, after V lost 3 bases and J lost 6 bases. Germline lookup yields CDR1 MNHEY and CDR2 SMNVEV (reference sequence). This clone has more than one count but fewer than ten. Produced via immunoSEQ multiplex PCR; TCRdb's table is partial and in-frame only. The sample shows around 1.4 million clones, 97% to 99% of them seen only once. The clonotype was recovered from a man aged 30 to 45 in good health. The V call is TRBV27, the J call TRBJ2-7, with TRBD2 matching over 12 bases. Sequenced input: naive CD4+ T cells sorted from blood. Subset reported: CD45RA+ positively selected. The CDR3 DNA follows: TGTGCCAGCAGTTTTCTAGCGGGAGGGCCCCTGGGCGAGCAGTACTTC. Translation: CASSFLAGGPLGEQYF.